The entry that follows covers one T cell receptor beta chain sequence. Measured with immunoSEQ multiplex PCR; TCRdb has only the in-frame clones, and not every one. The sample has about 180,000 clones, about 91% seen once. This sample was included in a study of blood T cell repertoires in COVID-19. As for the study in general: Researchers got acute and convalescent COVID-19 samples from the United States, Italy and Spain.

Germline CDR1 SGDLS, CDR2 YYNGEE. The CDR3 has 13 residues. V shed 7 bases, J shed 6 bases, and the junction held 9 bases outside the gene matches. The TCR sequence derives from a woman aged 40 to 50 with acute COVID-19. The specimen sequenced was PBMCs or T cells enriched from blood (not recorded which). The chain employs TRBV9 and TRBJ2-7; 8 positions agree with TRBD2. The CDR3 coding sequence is TGTGCCAGCTCGGGAGGGCCGATCGGCGAGCAGTACTTC. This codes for CASSGGPIGEQYF.